What follows are 27 T cell receptor beta chains derived from one specimen sequenced in a study of cytomegalovirus exposure and HLA in healthy donors. The PCR contained 60 Vbeta and 13 Jbeta primers. Assay: immunoSEQ multiplex PCR; the TCRdb copy retains only in-frame clones and omits some. The repertoire consists of under 200,000 clones, with around 77% occurring once and the leading ten covering 1.3% to 1.5%. Sequenced material: PBMCs. The source is a woman aged 30 to 39 in good health and CMV-seronegative.

The V and J genes are TRBV19 and TRBJ1-1, with a weak D call TRBD1 (5 bases). Per the germline V gene, CDR1 is LNHDA and CDR2 is SQIVND (reference sequence). The CDR3 runs 13 residues. Between the trimmed V and J ends, which lost 3 bases and 2 bases, there was a span of 7 bases. The CDR3 nucleotides are TGTGCCAGTAGTATCCAGGGCAACACTGAAGCTTTCTTT. It translates to CASSIQGNTEAFF.

The genes are TRBV2 and TRBJ2-5, with 10 bases fitting TRBD2. There are 14 residues in the CDR3. J gave up 3 bases and V 5 bases, and 3 bases lay outside the gene matches. Germline V gene sequence: CDR1 SNHLY, CDR2 FYNNEI. The CDR3 is CASSRTSGKETQYF. CDR3 sequence (DNA): TGTGCCAGCAGTCGGACTAGCGGAAAAGAGACCCAGTACTTC.

This clone appeared a few times. The CDR3 reads CASSLALSGADTQYF. CDR3 DNA: TGTGCCAGCAGCTTGGCCCTTAGCGGCGCAGATACGCAGTATTTT. This chain uses TRBV5-4 with TRBJ2-3; possible D gene TRBD2, 6 bases. The germline V and J ends were trimmed by 0 bases and 4 bases, with 12 bases remaining between them. Per germline, CDR1 SGHNT and CDR2 YYREEE (reference sequence). The CDR3 extends over 15 amino acids.

CDR3 nucleotide sequence: TGTGCCAGCAGTTGGGGGGGACTTGGGAGGGAAGACGAGCAGTACTTC. As protein: CASSWGGLGREDEQYF. The chain carries TRBV28 and TRBJ2-7; 7 positions agree with TRBD2. V shed 4 bases and J 5 bases; nucleotides not matched to a gene: 14. The germline V gene has CDR1 MDHEN and CDR2 SYDVKM. CDR3 length equals 16 residues. Full variable domain (outside the CDR3, taken from reference TRBV28 and TRBJ2-7): DVKVTQSSRYLVKRTGEKVFLECVQDMDHENMFWYRQDPGLGLRLIYFSYDVKMKEKGDIPEGYSVSREKKERFSLILESASTNQTSMYLCASSWGGLGREDEQYFGPGTRLTVT.

The chain employs TRBV5-1 and TRBJ2-3; D perhaps matches TRBD2 (6 bases). Germline V lookup: CDR1 SGHRS, CDR2 YFSETQ. V gave up 5 bases and J gave up 4 bases, with 11 bases separating them. The CDR3 consists of 13 residues. The CDR3 region is CASRTSWSDTQYF. DNA of the CDR3: TGCGCCAGCAGAACTAGCTGGTCAGATACGCAGTATTTT.

This clone was detected only a few times. This rearrangement joins TRBV10-2 to TRBJ2-2; D might be TRBD2 (5 bases). Trimming removed 8 bases at V and 3 bases at J, with 13 bases between. The germline V gene encodes CDR1 WSHSY and CDR2 SAAADI. The CDR3 contains 14 residues. CDR3 DNA sequence: TGCGCCAGCCGGGGAAGCGCAGACACCGGGGAGCTGTTTTTT. This codes for CASRGSADTGELFF.

This clone was seen once. The chain uses TRBV7-2 and TRBJ1-1, with D maybe TRBD1 (5 bases). CDR3 length equals 16 residues. The V end lost 3 bases, the J end lost 5 bases, and 19 bases lay between the germline ends. Germline lookup yields CDR1 SGHTA and CDR2 FQGNSA. The CDR3 DNA reads as TGTGCCAGCAGCTTTTCCCAAGGGAACAGGTTAACTGAAGCTTTCTTT. The encoded protein is CASSFSQGNRLTEAFF. The full variable domain, with the rest looked up from reference TRBV7-2 and TRBJ1-1, is GAGVSQSPSNKVTEKGKDVELRCDPISGHTALYWYRQSLGQGLEFLIYFQGNSAPDKSGLPSDRFSAERTGGSVSTLTIQRTQQEDSAVYLCASSFSQGNRLTEAFFGQGTRLTVV.

V usage is TRBV2 and J usage is TRBJ1-4; D ambiguous. The V gene's germline CDR1 is SNHLY and CDR2 FYNNEI. This CDR3 is built from 12 residues. Trimming removed 3 bases from V and 8 bases from J, with 7 bases in between. The CDR3 coding sequence is TGTGCCAGCAGTGACAGATACGAAAAACTGTTTTTT. It codes for CASSDRYEKLFF.

This clone was recorded only once. A read error may produce the germline difference seen at one junction end. The chain uses TRBV29-1 and TRBJ2-4, with D perhaps matching TRBD1 (7 bases). The CDR3 runs 15 residues. The germline gives CDR1 SQVTM, CDR2 ANQGSEA. CDR3 in DNA: TGCAGCGCCTCCAGGGGGGATATAGCCAAAAACAGTCAGTACTTC. Translation gives CSASRGDIAKNSQYF.

The chain uses TRBV19 and TRBJ2-5; tentative D call: TRBD1 (6 bases). Germline-derived CDR1 and CDR2 are LNHDA and SQIVND (reference sequence). The V gene lost 4 bases and the J gene lost 4 bases, with 10 bases spanning the gap. The CDR3 extends over 13 amino acids. CDR3: CASSTTGTETQYF. The CDR3 coding sequence is TGTGCCAGTAGTACCACAGGGACAGAGACCCAGTACTTC.

The chain carries TRBV9 and TRBJ1-6; the D gene is possibly TRBD1 (5 bases). CDR1 is SGDLS and CDR2 is YYNGEE in the germline V gene. The CDR3 consists of 15 residues. V was shortened by 4 bases and J by 5 bases, with 13 bases between the two germline ends. The CDR3 DNA follows: TGTGCCAGCAGCAGCCGTGAAGGGGATAATTCACCCCTCCACTTT. It specifies CASSSREGDNSPLHF.

This chain connects TRBV6-6 to TRBJ1-3, with a weak D call TRBD1 (5 bases). Germline V gene sequence: CDR1 MNHNY, CDR2 SVGAGI (reference sequence). With 2 bases removed from V and 0 bases from J, the gap between germline ends came to 8 bases. The CDR3 spans 15 residues. The CDR3 coding sequence is TGTGCCAGCAGTTACAGGCAGGGCTCTGGAAACACCATATATTTT. Translated, it gives CASSYRQGSGNTIYF.

The V and J genes are TRBV7-9 and TRBJ2-7; D remains unclear. There are 14 residues in the CDR3. V was clipped by 0 bases and J by 5 bases, with 11 bases between them. CDR1 is SEHNR, CDR2 FQNEAQ, per germline (reference sequence). CDR3 DNA sequence: TGTGCCAGCAGCTTAGCGCCAAGTAGTAACGAGCAGTACTTC. Protein: CASSLAPSSNEQYF.

The V call is TRBV5-5, the J call TRBJ1-2; TRBD1 agrees at 9 bases. CDR1 and CDR2 (germline): SGHKS, YYEKEE (reference sequence). CDR3 size: 14 residues. With V trimmed by 6 bases and J by 2 bases, 5 bases remained unmatched. The CDR3 loop reads CASKSGTGNYGYTF. The CDR3 region has the DNA TGTGCCAGCAAATCGGGGACAGGGAACTATGGCTACACCTTC. The full variable domain, with the rest looked up from reference TRBV5-5 and TRBJ1-2, is DAGVTQSPTHLIKTRGQQVTLRCSPISGHKSVSWYQQVLGQGPQFIFQYYEKEERGRGNFPDRFSARQFPNYSSELNVNALLLGDSALYLCASKSGTGNYGYTFGSGTRLTVV.

The rearrangement joins TRBV7-2 to TRBJ2-5, with 9 bases that match TRBD1. This CDR3 comprises 15 residues. Germline V lookup: CDR1 SGHTA, CDR2 FQGNSA. The ends lost 4 bases at V and 5 bases at J; junction bases unmatched: 8. The CDR3 spells CASSSVDRGWETQYF. DNA for the CDR3: TGTGCCAGCAGCTCGGTGGACAGGGGCTGGGAGACCCAGTACTTC. Complete variable domain (other parts from reference TRBV7-2 and TRBJ2-5): GAGVSQSPSNKVTEKGKDVELRCDPISGHTALYWYRQSLGQGLEFLIYFQGNSAPDKSGLPSDRFSAERTGGSVSTLTIQRTQQEDSAVYLCASSSVDRGWETQYFGPGTRLLVL.

The chain is built from TRBV6-5 and TRBJ1-1; weak D call: TRBD1 (6 bases). The V end lost 6 bases, the J end lost 10 bases, and 21 bases lay between the germline ends. This CDR3 has 14 amino acids. Germline V lookup: CDR1 MNHEY, CDR2 SVGAGI. The CDR3 coding sequence is TGTGCCAGCAGCCCCTATCATGGAGGGGGGGTAGCTTTCTTT. Its protein product is CASSPYHGGGVAFF.

CDR3 nucleotide sequence: TGCGCCAGCAGCTTTACAGGGGGTGAAGCTTTCTTT. It codes for CASSFTGGEAFF. This chain links TRBV5-1 with TRBJ1-1; 8 bases align to TRBD1. J lost 7 bases, V lost 2 bases, and 1 base had no gene match. This CDR3 has 12 amino acids. Per the germline V gene, CDR1 is SGHRS and CDR2 is YFSETQ.

Concerning this clone itself: The sample contains more than one DNA sequence encoding this CDR3. The J gene is TRBJ1-2, the V gene TRBV27, with TRBD1 as a possible D gene (6 bases). V dropped 2 bases and J dropped 4 bases, with 8 bases sitting between them. There are 13 residues in the CDR3. CDR1 and CDR2 from the germline V gene are MNHEY and SMNVEV (reference sequence). The chain's CDR3 is CASSLQGGYGYTF. The CDR3 region has the DNA TGTGCCAGCAGTTTACAAGGGGGCTATGGCTACACCTTC.

V and J are TRBV30 and TRBJ1-1; possible D gene TRBD1, 5 bases. The CDR3 spans 12 residues. V lost 3 bases and J lost 6, with 11 bases in between. Per germline, CDR1 GTSNPN and CDR2 SVGIG (reference sequence). The CDR3 nucleotides read TGTGCCTGGAGCTTAGACAGTTCTGAAGCTTTCTTT. It is translated as CAWSLDSSEAFF.

This chain uses TRBV10-3 with TRBJ1-2, with D tentatively TRBD1 (5 bases). This CDR3 is 13 amino acids long. Per the germline V gene, CDR1 is ENHRY and CDR2 is SYGVKD. The V end was cut by 5 bases, the J end by 4 bases, with 11 bases between. DNA of the CDR3: TGTGCCATCAGTACCGGACAACTCTATGGCTACACCTTC. It translates to CAISTGQLYGYTF.

The sample holds one count of this clone. The J gene is TRBJ1-5, the V gene TRBV2; no clear D gene. CDR3 length equals 14 residues. V lost 7 bases, J lost 0 bases, and 10 bases lay in between. CDR1 and CDR2 (germline): SNHLY, FYNNEI. The chain's CDR3 is CASNGESSNQPQHF. The DNA for the CDR3 is TGTGCCAGCAATGGAGAGAGTAGCAATCAGCCCCAGCATTTT.

In this sample, this clone turned up a few times. The chain has TRBV2 and TRBJ2-5, with D perhaps TRBD2 (6 bases). The germline V and J ends were trimmed by 5 bases and 9 bases, with 13 bases remaining between them. CDR3 length: 12 residues. Germline values: CDR1 SNHLY, CDR2 FYNNEI. CDR3 residues: CASSLRGEAQYF. The CDR3 DNA follows: TGTGCCAGCAGTCTTCGAGGGGAGGCCCAGTACTTC.

This rearrangement joins TRBV9 to TRBJ2-2; 8 bases fit TRBD1. Germline V gives CDR1 SGDLS, CDR2 YYNGEE. This CDR3 region has 14 residues. Trimming took 6 bases from V and 5 from J; bases not matched to a gene: 6. CDR3 protein: CASTGQGATGELFF. In DNA form, the CDR3 reads TGTGCCAGCACAGGGCAGGGGGCAACCGGGGAGCTGTTTTTT.

The chain employs TRBV2 and TRBJ2-3, with TRBD2 identical over 9 bases. This CDR3 region has 15 residues. V lost 3 bases and J lost 6; bases outside the gene matches: 7. Germline values: CDR1 SNHLY, CDR2 FYNNEI. CDR3 residues: CASSDQAGGLDTQYF. In nucleotides, the CDR3 is TGTGCCAGCAGTGACCAAGCGGGGGGCCTGGATACGCAGTATTTT.

The rearrangement links TRBV2 to TRBJ1-1; 9 positions match TRBD1. In germline, CDR1 is SNHLY, CDR2 FYNNEI. Trimming at V came to 5 bases and at J to 10 bases, leaving 2 bases not matched to a gene. The CDR3 has 11 amino acids. This chain's CDR3 is CASSRQGVAFF. The CDR3 region has the DNA TGTGCCAGCAGTAGACAGGGGGTAGCTTTCTTT.

This clone was counted between two and nine times. The chain recombines TRBV19 with TRBJ2-3; weak D call: TRBD2 (6 bases). This CDR3 has 12 amino acids. Germline CDR1 reads LNHDA; CDR2 reads SQIVND (reference sequence). Trimming took 7 bases from V and 3 from J, leaving 8 bases between them. The CDR3 coding sequence is TGTGCCAGTACCGGGAGAACAGATACGCAGTATTTT. It is translated as CASTGRTDTQYF.

The chain combines TRBV5-6 with TRBJ1-2; 11 bases line up with TRBD1. The CDR3 has 15 residues. Losses at the gene ends were 4 bases for V and 2 bases for J; bases not matched to a gene: 4. The germline V gene has CDR1 SGHDT and CDR2 YYEEEE. For the CDR3, the DNA is TGTGCCAGCAGCCGGGACAGGGGGATGAACTATGGCTACACCTTC. It yields the protein CASSRDRGMNYGYTF.